The rows below give T cell receptor beta chains drawn from one sample of a study of OX40 agonist ivuxolimab in advanced cancers. The method was immunoSEQ multiplex PCR; TCRdb's version includes in-frame clones alone and lacks a portion of them. The data show some 60,000 clones, 70% to 90% seen once. The source material was CD4+ or CD8+ T cells sorted from blood, sampled in a trial of the OX40 agonist ivuxolimab. All receptors come from an adult with an advanced solid tumor such as melanoma, head and neck, liver or kidney cancer. CDR3s include the opening cysteine and the closing phenylalanine or tryptophan. The D gene is left open where the match is weak. Only part of the rows carry a size: once, few, many, or a class if the clone is expanded.

J: TRBJ1-1
D: .
length: 14
V: TRBV5-4
size: .
CDR3: CASSLKGMNTEAFF
DNA: TGTGCCAGCAGCTTAAAGGGAATGAACACTGAAGCTTTCTTT

J: TRBJ2-7
D: TRBD1
length: 13
V: TRBV7-2
size: .
CDR3: CASSRTGSDEQYF
DNA: TGTGCCAGCAGCCGGACAGGGTCGGACGAGCAGTACTTC

J: TRBJ2-5
D: .
length: 11
V: TRBV20-1
size: .
CDR3: CSARPEETQYF
DNA: TGCAGTGCTAGACCGGAAGAGACCCAGTACTTC

J: TRBJ2-1
D: TRBD2
length: 16
V: TRBV6-5
size: .
CDR3: CASSYSLAGSGNEQFF
DNA: TGTGCCAGCAGTTACTCGCTAGCGGGATCGGGGAATGAGCAGTTCTTC

J: TRBJ1-1
D: .
length: 14
V: TRBV12-1
size: once
CDR3: CASSLRPQNTEAFF
DNA: TGTGCCAGCAGCTTGAGGCCGCAGAACACTGAAGCTTTCTTT

J: TRBJ1-6
D: .
length: 14
V: TRBV5-1
size: once
CDR3: CASSQGVRNSPLHF
DNA: TGCGCCAGCAGCCAGGGTGTAAGGAATTCACCCCTCCACTTT

J: TRBJ2-3
D: .
length: 14
V: TRBV7-9
size: .
CDR3: CASSLAGGADTQYF
DNA: TGTGCCAGCAGCTTAGCGGGTGGCGCAGATACGCAGTATTTT

J: TRBJ2-2
D: .
length: 14
V: TRBV6-4
size: few
CDR3: CASQVDLNTGELFF
DNA: TGTGCCAGCCAGGTAGACTTGAACACCGGGGAGCTGTTTTTT

J: TRBJ2-2
D: TRBD2
length: 15
V: TRBV11-2
size: .
CDR3: CASSLDRGGTGELFF
DNA: TGTGCCAGCAGCTTAGATCGGGGGGGAACCGGGGAGCTGTTTTTT

J: TRBJ1-3
D: .
length: 14
V: TRBV28
size: .
CDR3: CASSKAGDGNTIYF
DNA: TGTGCCAGCAGTAAAGCGGGGGACGGAAACACCATATATTTT

J: TRBJ2-7
D: TRBD2
length: 17
V: TRBV5-1
size: .
CDR3: CASSFQITSGGAGEQYF
DNA: TGCGCTAGCAGCTTCCAGATTACTAGCGGGGGGGCCGGCGAGCAGTACTTC

J: TRBJ1-2
D: TRBD1
length: 16
V: TRBV5-1
size: .
CDR3: CASSIAGRQGGYGYTF
DNA: TGCGCCAGCAGCATCGCTGGCCGACAGGGCGGCTATGGCTACACCTTC

J: TRBJ2-7
D: TRBD1
length: 15
V: TRBV19
size: .
CDR3: CASSPRTGAPYEQYF
DNA: TGTGCCAGTAGTCCCCGGACAGGGGCCCCCTACGAGCAGTACTTC

J: TRBJ2-5
D: TRBD1
length: 15
V: TRBV7-3
size: .
CDR3: CASSSAPGGSGTQYF
DNA: TGTGCCAGCAGCTCCGCTCCAGGGGGAAGCGGGACCCAGTACTTC

J: TRBJ1-5
D: .
length: 16
V: TRBV30
size: few
CDR3: CAWSGVGTRGNQPQHF
DNA: TGTGCCTGGAGTGGGGTTGGGACCCGGGGGAATCAGCCCCAGCATTTT

J: TRBJ1-1
D: .
length: 13
V: TRBV7-6
size: .
CDR3: CASSSQMNTEAFF
DNA: TGTGCCAGCAGCTCACAAATGAACACTGAAGCTTTCTTT

J: TRBJ1-4
D: .
length: 13
V: TRBV18
size: .
CDR3: CASSPGTNEKLFF
DNA: TGTGCCAGCTCACCTGGAACCAATGAAAAACTGTTTTTT

J: TRBJ2-4
D: .
length: 12
V: TRBV25-1
size: .
CDR3: CASSDGVHIQYF
DNA: TGTGCCAGCAGTGATGGGGTGCACATTCAGTACTTC

J: TRBJ2-1
D: TRBD1
length: 16
V: TRBV7-9
size: .
CDR3: CASTILGGPIYNEQFF
DNA: TGTGCCAGCACCATTTTAGGGGGCCCCATCTACAATGAGCAGTTCTTC

J: TRBJ1-1
D: .
length: 14
V: TRBV27
size: .
CDR3: CASPEAGGSTEAFF
DNA: TGTGCCAGCCCTGAGGCCGGGGGGAGCACTGAAGCTTTCTTT

J: TRBJ2-3
D: .
length: 16
V: TRBV13
size: .
CDR3: CASSSRTVGRFDTQYF
DNA: TGTGCCAGCAGCTCAAGGACAGTAGGGCGTTTCGATACGCAGTATTTT

J: TRBJ2-1
D: .
length: 13
V: TRBV16
size: few
CDR3: CASSRTGTDEQFF
DNA: TGTGCCAGCAGCCGCACGGGTACTGATGAGCAGTTCTTC

J: TRBJ2-1
D: TRBD1
length: 15
V: TRBV7-9
size: .
CDR3: CASSLAGQPGNEQFF
DNA: TGTGCCAGCAGCTTAGCGGGACAGCCTGGGAATGAGCAGTTCTTC